This T cell receptor beta chain was sequenced for a study of cytomegalovirus exposure and HLA in healthy donors. 13 Jbeta primers and 60 Vbeta primers were used for the PCR. Data came from immunoSEQ multiplex PCR; TCRdb stores just in-frame clones and leaves some out. This sample yields approximately 97,000 clones, of which 78% are seen a single time; approximately 4% belongs to the top ten. The CDR3 extends over 14 amino acids. The V and J ends lost 2 bases and 2 bases, in that order; junction bases with no gene match: 2. Looked up from germline, CDR1 is SGHTS and CDR2 is YDEGEE. Sample: PBMCs. The receptor comes from a woman aged 35 to 49 in good health and CMV-seropositive. J is TRBJ1-1 and V is TRBV5-8; 8 positions agree with TRBD1. The CDR3 nucleotides are TGTGCCAGCAGCTTTGGACAGGGAAACACTGAAGCTTTCTTT. Translated, it gives CASSFGQGNTEAFF. The entire variable domain, with the rest obtained from reference TRBV5-8 and TRBJ1-1, is as follows: EAGVTQSPTHLIKTRGQQATLRCSPISGHTSVYWYQQALGLGLQFLLWYDEGEERNRGNFPPRFSGRQFPNYSSELNVNALELEDSALYLCASSFGQGNTEAFFGQGTRLTVV.